Following are 25 T cell receptor beta chains from one sample sequenced in a study of identical twins. MiXCR, applied by TCRdb to the 5' RACE reads, yields one record per CDR3 protein. This sample has some 630,000 distinct CDR3 sequences, with just over 7% found just once. This sample also appeared in a second study, on yellow fever vaccine responses in identical twins.

Source material: PBMCs. The receptor source for this set is a woman younger than 35 in good health.

The chain joins TRBV12-3 or TRBV12-4 to TRBJ2-4; unclear D gene. The CDR3 extends over 15 amino acids. Deletions cut 4 bases from V and 8 bases from J, with 18 bases between. The CDR3 loop reads CASSSGGLLADIQYF. DNA for the CDR3: TGTGCCAGCAGTTCCGGCGGTCTGCTCGCTGACATTCAGTACTTC.

This clonotype was picked up a small number of times. V is TRBV12-3 or TRBV12-4 and J is TRBJ1-5; D gene uncertain. Trimming left V 4 bases short and J 3 bases short, with 13 bases between. The CDR3 runs to 15 residues. The CDR3 DNA reads as TGTGCCAGCAGTTCCTGGGCGATCCCCAATCAGCCCCAGCATTTT. It yields the protein CASSSWAIPNQPQHF.

The CDR3 here is CASSPAGGDTQYF. The CDR3 DNA is TGTGCCAGCAGTCCGGCGGGGGGAGATACGCAGTATTTT. The chain has TRBV12-3 or TRBV12-4 and TRBJ2-3; 8 bases map to TRBD2. After removal of 5 bases from V and 5 bases from J, the junction contained 3 bases not matched to a gene. The CDR3 spans 13 residues.

This clonotype was counted a few times. This chain uses TRBV12-3 or TRBV12-4 with TRBJ1-2; no reliable D call. The V and J ends lost 1 base and 3 bases respectively, with 9 bases between them. CDR3 size: 14 residues. Here the CDR3 reads CASSLGAGDYGYTF. CDR3 nucleotide sequence: TGTGCCAGCAGTTTAGGTGCCGGGGACTATGGCTACACCTTC.

In this sample, this clonotype turned up a few times. This rearrangement joins TRBV6-1 to TRBJ2-1; 12 nucleotides align to TRBD2. This CDR3 has 16 amino acids. Germline V gene sequence: CDR1 MNHNS, CDR2 SASEGT. With V trimmed by 3 bases and J by 6 bases, 6 bases remained unmatched. DNA for the CDR3: TGTGCCAGCAGTGAGCCGACTAGCGGGGGACGCAATGAGCAGTTCTTC. Its protein product is CASSEPTSGGRNEQFF.

This clonotype was recorded a few times. The V gene is TRBV7-6, the J gene TRBJ2-1; the D gene is possibly TRBD2 (6 bases). V was trimmed by 5 bases and J by 7 bases, leaving 12 bases between them. CDR3 length: 13 amino acids. Per germline, CDR1 SGHVS and CDR2 FNYEAQ. CDR3 amino acids: CASSTLATNEQFF. CDR3 in DNA: TGTGCCAGCAGCACTCTAGCGACGAATGAGCAGTTCTTC.

This clonotype came up many times. The J gene is TRBJ1-1, the V gene TRBV12-3 or TRBV12-4, with D perhaps TRBD1 (6 bases). Deletions cut 4 bases from V and 6 bases from J, with 12 bases between. The CDR3 length is 13 residues. The CDR3 DNA reads as TGTGCCAGCAGTTCTACAGGGAAAGCTGAAGCTTTCTTT. It codes for CASSSTGKAEAFF.

Only a few counts were recorded for this clonotype. The chain is built from TRBV7-7 and TRBJ2-5; 9 bases map to TRBD2. Per germline, CDR1 SSHAT and CDR2 FNYEAQ (reference sequence). The length of the CDR3 is 17 residues. V trimming: 3 bases; J trimming: 0 bases; junction bases outside the gene matches: 8. The CDR3: CASSFLTSGWYQETQYF. Written as DNA, the CDR3 is TGTGCCAGCAGCTTTTTGACTAGCGGATGGTACCAAGAGACCCAGTACTTC. The full variable domain, in which reference TRBV7-7 and TRBJ2-5 provide the parts outside the CDR3, is GAGVSQSPRYKVTKRGQDVTLRCDPISSHATLYWYQQALGQGPEFLTYFNYEAQPDKSGLPSDRFSAERPEGSISTLTIQRTEQRDSAMYRCASSFLTSGWYQETQYFGPGTRLLVL.

A few counts support this clonotype. The V call is TRBV7-7, the J call TRBJ2-2; TRBD1 agrees at 9 bases. The CDR3 has 15 amino acids. Germline CDR1 SSHAT, CDR2 FNYEAQ (reference sequence). After removal of 4 bases from V and 2 bases from J, the junction contained 2 bases not matched to a gene. The CDR3 spells CASSSTGGNTGELFF. CDR3 nucleotides: TGTGCCAGCAGCTCGACAGGGGGAAACACCGGGGAGCTGTTTTTT.

The chain is built from TRBV20-1 and TRBJ1-1; D possibly corresponds to TRBD1 (5 bases). CDR3 length equals 17 residues. Germline values: CDR1 DFQATT, CDR2 SNEGSKA (reference sequence). Trimming cost V 6 bases and J 4 bases, with 27 bases left between them. The CDR3 nucleotides are TGCAGTGCCAGACCCGGGACCCTTGGGGAGGTGTTCACTGAAGCTTTCTTT. It encodes CSARPGTLGEVFTEAFF.

This clonotype appeared many times. The rearrangement joins TRBV4-1 to TRBJ2-5, with TRBD1 matching over 7 bases. This CDR3 is 14 amino acids long. V lost 0 bases to trimming and J lost 3 bases; unmatched junction nucleotides: 1. CDR1 is MGHRA, CDR2 YSYEKL, per germline. The CDR3 loop is CASSQEDRKETQYF. DNA of the CDR3: TGCGCCAGCAGCCAAGAGGACAGGAAAGAGACCCAGTACTTC.

This clonotype was recorded at least ten times. The chain is built from TRBV5-1 and TRBJ2-2; 7 bases match TRBD1. The CDR3 extends over 14 amino acids. J gave up 3 bases and V 3 bases, and 2 bases lay outside the gene matches. Germline values: CDR1 SGHRS, CDR2 YFSETQ. For the CDR3, the DNA is TGCGCCAGCAGCTCTCAGGGGGACACCGGGGAGCTGTTTTTT. Translating gives CASSSQGDTGELFF.

This clonotype was seen only a few times. An end of the junction does not agree with germline; a read error may underlie this. The V gene is TRBV12-3 or TRBV12-4, the J gene TRBJ2-1, with 8 bases lining up with TRBD1. The length of the CDR3 is 16 residues. The CDR3 region is CAIRLQGVFSNNEQFF. The CDR3 DNA is TGTGCCATCCGACTACAGGGGGTCTTCTCCAACAATGAGCAGTTCTTC.

This clonotype was detected only a few times. The CDR3, as DNA: TGTGCCAGCAGTTACTCCACAGGGGTCTACGAGCAGTACTTC. This sequence encodes CASSYSTGVYEQYF. The rearrangement uses TRBV6-2 or TRBV6-3 and TRBJ2-7, with 7 nucleotides matching TRBD1. The CDR3 has 14 amino acids. The V segment lost 0 bases and the J segment 3 bases; nucleotides outside the gene matches: 2. Germline assignment: CDR1 MNHEY and CDR2 SVGEGT.

In this sample, this clonotype turned up many times. The rearrangement joins TRBV11-2 to TRBJ2-4, with 9 bases that match TRBD1. The CDR3 runs to 13 residues. The V segment lost 4 bases and the J segment 6 bases; nucleotides outside the gene matches: 1. Germline lookup yields CDR1 SGHAT and CDR2 FQNNGV. This CDR3 is CASSSGQGNIQYF. In DNA form, the CDR3 reads TGTGCCAGCAGCTCGGGACAGGGAAACATTCAGTACTTC.

In this sample, this clonotype turned up a few times. J is TRBJ2-5 and V is TRBV7-3; 12 positions match TRBD2. V was pared by 5 bases and J by 4 bases, with 5 bases of the junction left unmatched. CDR3 length: 15 residues. Germline V gene lookup returns CDR1 SGHTA and CDR2 FQGTGA. CDR3 nucleotide sequence: TGTGCCAGCAGCCGGACTAGCGGGAATGGAGAGACCCAGTACTTC. Residues: CASSRTSGNGETQYF.

The V call is TRBV7-2, the J call TRBJ1-5, with D hard to call. V gave up 4 bases and J gave up 8 bases, with 12 bases separating them. This CDR3 is 13 amino acids long. Germline CDR1 SGHTA, CDR2 FQGNSA. The DNA of the CDR3 is TGTGCCAGCAGCTCTCCCGGCGTAAAGCCCCAGCATTTT. Its translation is CASSSPGVKPQHF.

This clonotype was seen many times. The chain recombines TRBV28 with TRBJ2-2; D is undetermined. Germline V gene lookup returns CDR1 MDHEN and CDR2 SYDVKM. The CDR3 is 13 amino acids. The ends were cut back, 5 bases at V and 0 bases at J, with 4 bases in the middle. This CDR3 reads CASSIANTGELFF. CDR3 nucleotide sequence: TGTGCCAGCAGTATCGCGAACACCGGGGAGCTGTTTTTT.

This clonotype was counted many times. V gene TRBV27 combines with J gene TRBJ2-2, with D perhaps TRBD2 (6 bases). The CDR3 sequence is 15 residues long. The germline CDR1 and CDR2 sequences are MNHEY and SMNVEV (reference sequence). V gave up 2 bases and J gave up 4 bases, with 11 bases separating them. The CDR3 DNA is TGTGCCAGCAGTTTACGGACTACCCCCACCGGGGAGCTGTTTTTT. Protein: CASSLRTTPTGELFF.

This clonotype came up a few times. J is TRBJ2-7 and V is TRBV20-1; 11 bases agree with TRBD2. CDR1 is DFQATT, CDR2 SNEGSKA, per germline (reference sequence). This CDR3 is built from 14 residues. Trimming cost V 1 base and J 3 bases; bases outside gene matches: 2. The CDR3 coding sequence is TGCAGTGCTAGAGTGACTAGCGGGATCTACGAGCAGTACTTC. Encoded protein: CSARVTSGIYEQYF.

This clonotype was counted at least ten times. This chain links TRBV4-1 with TRBJ2-1, with 15 bases that match TRBD2. The length of the CDR3 is 16 residues. V was clipped by 6 bases and J by 2 bases; unmatched bases: 2. Looked up from germline, CDR1 is MGHRA and CDR2 is YSYEKL. The CDR3 DNA reads TGCGCCAGCAGACGGACTAGCGGGGGGGCCTACAATGAGCAGTTCTTC. Translation: CASRRTSGGAYNEQFF.

This clonotype was recorded many times. The chain is built from TRBV5-6 and TRBJ1-2; TRBD1 aligns across 10 bases. CDR1 and CDR2 from the germline V gene are SGHDT and YYEEEE. J lost 5 bases, V lost 4 bases, and 17 bases had no gene match. CDR3 size: 18 residues. As DNA, the CDR3 is TGTGCCAGCAGCCCACTCCCGGGACAGGGGCTTGTGATTTATGGCTACACCTTC. Its protein is CASSPLPGQGLVIYGYTF.

This clonotype was seen many times. The chain recombines TRBV12-3 or TRBV12-4 with TRBJ2-1, with D unclear. V gave up 7 bases and J gave up 0 bases, with 10 bases separating them. This CDR3 is 14 amino acids long. CDR3 in amino acids: CASNSLSSYNEQFF. CDR3 sequence (DNA): TGTGCCAGCAACTCACTAAGCTCCTACAATGAGCAGTTCTTC.

The J gene is TRBJ2-1, the V gene TRBV7-9, with D tentatively TRBD1 (5 bases). The CDR3 totals 14 residues. Germline CDR1 is SEHNR and CDR2 is FQNEAQ (reference sequence). The V gene lost 6 bases and the J gene lost 7 bases, with 16 bases spanning the gap. CDR3 in amino acids: CASSQPPQENEQFF. CDR3 nucleotides: TGTGCCAGCAGTCAGCCCCCACAGGAGAATGAGCAGTTCTTC.

This clonotype was seen a few times. The chain couples TRBV6-6 to TRBJ2-5; D is possibly TRBD1 (5 bases). The ends were cut back, 6 bases at V and 3 bases at J, with 8 bases in the middle. The CDR3 sequence is 12 residues long. The V gene's germline CDR1 is MNHNY and CDR2 SVGAGI (reference sequence). The CDR3 region is CASRGPEETQYF. The CDR3 DNA follows: TGTGCCAGCAGGGGGCCCGAAGAGACCCAGTACTTC.